This entry describes one T cell receptor (beta chain). This CDR3 comprises 15 residues. CDR1 and CDR2 from the germline V gene are SGHVS and FNYEAQ. V shed 5 bases and J 3 bases; nucleotides not matched to a gene: 6. The source of the sample is a study of blood T cell repertoires in COVID-19. Study-level information: Specimens from acute and convalescent COVID-19 originated in the United States, Italy and Spain.

In the authors' workflow: Amplifying reference gene primers gave estimates of nucleated cell counts. TCRdb's table, derived via immunoSEQ multiplex PCR, lists solely in-frame clones and lacks some. V, J and clone size were drawn from that table, and D and trimming were deduced from the DNA. The sample has around 60,000 clones, around 86% seen once. The sequenced material came from peripheral blood. The genes are TRBV7-6 and TRBJ2-5, with TRBD1 matching over 10 bases. The sequence came from a woman aged 80 or over with active or convalescent COVID-19. The CDR3 loop reads CASSPRQGAKETQYF. CDR3 in DNA: TGTGCCAGCAGCCCCAGACAGGGGGCGAAAGAGACCCAGTACTTC.